This passage covers 30 T cell receptor beta chains from one sample sequenced in a study of T cells after posttransplantation cyclophosphamide. This table comes from immunoSEQ multiplex PCR, and its TCRdb copy is limited to in-frame clones, with some not included. The data hold around 37,000 clones, with over 75% observed a single time. Treatment was busulfan-fludarabine conditioning, a marrow graft, and cyclophosphamide on days +3 and +4. This specimen was CD4+ T cells sorted from blood, taken 1,900 to 2,000 days after a stem cell transplant with posttransplant cyclophosphamide. The receptors stem from a female patient aged 40-50 years who received an allogeneic stem cell transplant from a related donor, was CMV-positive, and had no GVHD. Some of the T cells might come from the graft donor.

This clone came up a few times. The V and J genes are TRBV7-8 and TRBJ1-4; D uncertain. This CDR3 is built from 14 residues. Trimming cost V 5 bases and J 4 bases, with 11 bases left between them. Germline loops: CDR1 SGHVS, CDR2 FQNEAQ. The CDR3 loop reads CASSQTEFNEKLFF. CDR3 DNA: TGTGCCAGCAGCCAAACAGAGTTTAATGAAAAACTGTTTTTT.

A single count supports this clone. The CDR3 sequence: CASSQKTKDSYSYEQYF. The CDR3 DNA reads as TGCGCCAGCAGTCAGAAAACGAAGGACAGCTACTCCTACGAGCAGTACTTC. The chain couples TRBV23-1 to TRBJ2-7, with D tentatively TRBD1 (6 bases). TRBV23-1 is an open reading frame whose function is uncertain. The CDR3 has 17 residues. V lost 3 bases, J lost 0 bases, and 18 bases lay in between.

The CDR3 DNA sequence: TGTGCCACCAGACTAGGGAACACCGGGGAGCTGTTTTTT. This gives the protein CATRLGNTGELFF. The rearrangement links TRBV2 to TRBJ2-2, with D perhaps TRBD2 (6 bases). Germline values: CDR1 SNHLY, CDR2 FYNNEI. Trimming removed 10 bases at V and 1 base at J, with 10 bases between. This CDR3 comprises 13 residues.

V is TRBV5-4 and J is TRBJ1-2; perhaps TRBD1 as D (6 bases). This CDR3 spans 15 amino acids. Trimming removed 4 bases at V and 8 bases at J, with 21 bases between. Germline CDR1 is SGHNT and CDR2 is YYREEE (reference sequence). The CDR3 here is CASSLRTVIQGGYTF. The CDR3 DNA sequence: TGTGCCAGCAGCCTCCGGACAGTAATTCAGGGGGGCTACACCTTC. Full variable domain (missing parts from reference TRBV5-4 and TRBJ1-2): ETGVTQSPTHLIKTRGQQVTLRCSSQSGHNTVSWYQQALGQGPQFIFQYYREEENGRGNFPPRFSGLQFPNYSSELNVNALELDDSALYLCASSLRTVIQGGYTFGSGTRLTVV.

The genes are TRBV19 and TRBJ2-7; 13 bases fit TRBD2. V lost 4 bases to trimming and J lost 4 bases; unmatched junction nucleotides: 1. From germline, CDR1 is LNHDA and CDR2 SQIVND (reference sequence). The CDR3 length is 14 residues. CDR3 nucleotides: TGTGCCAGTAGTAGGACTAGCGGGGGATACGAGCAGTACTTC. The encoded protein is CASSRTSGGYEQYF.

The V call is TRBV5-6, the J call TRBJ1-4; D gene ambiguous. With 1 base removed from V and 3 bases from J, the gap between germline ends came to 13 bases. CDR1 and CDR2 (germline): SGHDT, YYEEEE. The CDR3 consists of 16 residues. CDR3 in amino acids: CASSLRWAAANEKLFF. The CDR3 DNA follows: TGTGCCAGCAGCTTGAGATGGGCAGCAGCTAATGAAAAACTGTTTTTT.

The chain links TRBV4-1 to TRBJ2-7; possible D gene TRBD2, 7 bases. The CDR3 is 15 residues long. The germline V gene has CDR1 MGHRA and CDR2 YSYEKL. Trimming stripped 3 bases from V and 3 bases from J, with 15 bases between. CDR3 DNA: TGCGCCAGCAGCCATTTGGGGGGGGGCAGCTACGAGCAGTACTTC. Translated, it gives CASSHLGGGSYEQYF.

The chain recombines TRBV15 with TRBJ2-5; D unresolved. This CDR3 is 13 amino acids long. Trimming left V 0 bases short and J 2 bases short, with 4 bases between. In germline, CDR1 is LNHNV, CDR2 YYDKDF (reference sequence). The CDR3, as DNA: TGTGCCACCAGCAGAGATCCTCAAGAGACCCAGTACTTC. This sequence encodes CATSRDPQETQYF.

This chain links TRBV6-1 with TRBJ1-1; 7 bases fit TRBD1. The CDR3 totals 14 residues. Germline values: CDR1 MNHNS, CDR2 SASEGT. The J segment lost 1 base and the V segment lost 6 bases, leaving 5 bases of the junction unmatched. This CDR3 reads CASRRQGTNTEAFF. CDR3 DNA sequence: TGTGCCAGCAGACGACAGGGCACGAACACTGAAGCTTTCTTT.

The chain carries TRBV27 and TRBJ2-7; TRBD2 agrees at 8 bases. Germline CDR1 MNHEY, CDR2 SMNVEV (reference sequence). V lost 3 bases, J lost 3 bases, and 7 bases stayed unmatched. The CDR3 spans 15 residues. CDR3 in DNA: TGTGCCAGCAGTTTTGCCTGGCTAGCGGGCTACGAGCAGTACTTC. The encoded protein is CASSFAWLAGYEQYF.

This chain joins TRBV5-1 and TRBJ2-1, with a weak D call TRBD2 (6 bases). The length of the CDR3 is 16 residues. Germline loops: CDR1 SGHRS, CDR2 YFSETQ. Trimming cost V 3 bases and J 4 bases, with 17 bases left between them. The CDR3 nucleotides read TGCGCCAGCAGCTCCTCGCTAGCGCTGTATTACAATGAGCAGTTCTTC. The encoded protein is CASSSSLALYYNEQFF.

The V call is TRBV6-6, the J call TRBJ2-7; 8 bases line up with TRBD1. The germline V gene encodes CDR1 MNHNY and CDR2 SVGAGI (reference sequence). With V trimmed by 6 bases and J by 3 bases, 10 bases remained unmatched. The CDR3 loop spans 15 amino acids. The CDR3 DNA sequence: TGTGCCAGCAGCCCCGGGACAGGCCGCCTCTACGAGCAGTACTTC. Its translation: CASSPGTGRLYEQYF.

The chain links TRBV19 to TRBJ2-7, with 7 bases that match TRBD1. The CDR3 sequence is 14 residues long. Trimming removed 10 bases from V and 2 bases from J; junction bases left unmatched: 11. Germline CDR1 LNHDA, CDR2 SQIVND (reference sequence). The CDR3 DNA follows: TGTGCCACAAGCATAGGGGGCTCGGCCTACGAGCAGTACTTC. As protein: CATSIGGSAYEQYF. The full variable domain, with the rest looked up from reference TRBV19 and TRBJ2-7, is DGGITQSPKYLFRKEGQNVTLSCEQNLNHDAMYWYRQDPGQGLRLIYYSQIVNDFQKGDIAEGYSVSREKKESFPLTVTSAQKNPTAFYLCATSIGGSAYEQYFGPGTRLTVT.

V gene TRBV14 combines with J gene TRBJ1-2; 9 bases are a match to TRBD1. CDR1 is SGHDN and CDR2 is FVKESK in the germline V gene. CDR3 length: 15 residues. V lost 4 bases and J lost 1; bases outside the gene matches: 4. The CDR3 is CASSRGQGINYGYTF. Here the CDR3 DNA reads TGTGCCAGCAGCCGCGGACAGGGGATTAACTATGGCTACACCTTC.

The CDR3 DNA reads as TGTGCCAGCAGCTTCAGGACAGGGGACGGGGGCAATCAGCCCCAGCATTTT. It encodes CASSFRTGDGGNQPQHF. The genes are TRBV13 and TRBJ1-5; TRBD1 aligns across 9 bases. This CDR3 has 17 amino acids. Germline lookup yields CDR1 PRHDT and CDR2 FYEKMQ (reference sequence). With 3 bases clipped from V and 2 bases from J, the junction kept 8 bases outside the gene matches.

The chain has TRBV4-1 and TRBJ2-7, with TRBD2 identical over 8 bases. Trimming at V came to 1 base and at J to 6 bases, leaving 8 bases not matched to a gene. Germline V gene data show CDR1 as MGHRA and CDR2 as YSYEKL. The CDR3 consists of 15 residues. This chain's CDR3 is CASSQVFRGGTEQYF. The CDR3 bases are TGCGCCAGCAGCCAAGTTTTCCGGGGGGGGACCGAGCAGTACTTC.

The genes are TRBV9 and TRBJ2-2, with D possibly matching TRBD2 (7 bases). The CDR3 spans 18 residues. V was shortened by 0 bases and J by 4 bases, with 19 bases between the two germline ends. Germline lookup yields CDR1 SGDLS and CDR2 YYNGEE. CDR3 region: CASSVGEGGVASTGELFF. The CDR3 DNA sequence: TGTGCCAGCAGCGTAGGGGAGGGGGGGGTCGCGAGCACCGGGGAGCTGTTTTTT.

By share of the sample, this clone is medium-sized. The CDR3: CASSQGPSGNTIYF. The DNA of the CDR3 is TGCGCCAGCAGCCAAGGTCCTTCTGGAAACACCATATATTTT. The chain uses TRBV4-1 and TRBJ1-3; D call uncertain. The CDR3 consists of 14 residues. Trimming took 1 base from V and 1 from J, leaving 5 bases between them. From germline, CDR1 is MGHRA and CDR2 YSYEKL.

V gene TRBV6-1 combines with J gene TRBJ2-1; the match to TRBD1 covers 8 bases. The CDR3 has 13 amino acids. Germline V gives CDR1 MNHNS, CDR2 SASEGT. V lost 6 bases to trimming and J lost 12 bases; unmatched junction nucleotides: 10. CDR3 in amino acids: CASSVGPGGGQFF. CDR3 nucleotide sequence: TGTGCCAGCAGCGTTGGCCCAGGGGGCGGGCAGTTCTTC.

This clone was counted at least ten times. The V gene is TRBV9, the J gene TRBJ1-2, with TRBD1 matching over 7 bases. This CDR3 has 13 amino acids. Per the germline V gene, CDR1 is SGDLS and CDR2 is YYNGEE. Trimming cost V 1 base and J 4 bases; bases outside gene matches: 1. CDR3 sequence (DNA): TGTGCCAGCAGCGTACGACAGGGCTATGGCTACACCTTC. Translating it yields CASSVRQGYGYTF.

The rearrangement uses TRBV7-6 and TRBJ1-3; 10 bases align to TRBD1. Per the germline V gene, CDR1 is SGHVS and CDR2 is FNYEAQ. V lost 5 bases, J lost 3 bases, and 4 bases stayed unmatched. This CDR3 is 15 amino acids long. Written as DNA, the CDR3 is TGTGCCAGCAGCCCGGGACAGGGGATTGGAAACACCATATATTTT. This gives the protein CASSPGQGIGNTIYF.

For this clone: A read error may account for a junction end that differs from germline. This chain uses TRBV7-7 with TRBJ2-1, with 11 bases identical to TRBD2. CDR3 length: 14 residues. The V gene's germline CDR1 is SSHAT and CDR2 FNYEAQ (reference sequence). CDR3 in amino acids: CASSLAGGPHEQFF. For the CDR3, the DNA is TGTGCTAGCAGCTTAGCGGGGGGGCCCCATGAGCAGTTCTTC.

V gene TRBV27 combines with J gene TRBJ2-3, with 10 bases identical to TRBD2. With V trimmed by 5 bases and J by 0 bases, 5 bases remained unmatched. The CDR3 totals 16 residues. Germline CDR1 and CDR2: MNHEY and SMNVEV (reference sequence). The CDR3 bases are TGTGCCAGCAGTCGTACTAGCGGGGTCAGCACAGATACGCAGTATTTT. Its translation is CASSRTSGVSTDTQYF.

This clone was seen more than once but under ten times. The chain carries TRBV27 and TRBJ1-2; 7 bases match TRBD1. The germline CDR1 and CDR2 sequences are MNHEY and SMNVEV (reference sequence). V gave up 5 bases and J gave up 2 bases; unmatched junction bases: 5. CDR3 length equals 14 residues. Here the CDR3 reads CASSPRDSNYGYTF. CDR3 DNA sequence: TGTGCCAGCAGTCCCAGGGACAGCAACTATGGCTACACCTTC.

This chain joins TRBV5-1 and TRBJ2-7, with 11 bases lining up with TRBD2. The V and J ends lost 4 bases and 3 bases, in that order; junction bases with no gene match: 6. The CDR3 spans 15 residues. The germline gives CDR1 SGHRS, CDR2 YFSETQ. The CDR3 sequence: CASSETSGTHYEQYF. The CDR3 nucleotides read TGCGCCAGCAGCGAGACTAGCGGGACCCACTACGAGCAGTACTTC.

The V and J genes are TRBV5-1 and TRBJ2-3; TRBD2 matches at 11 bases. The V gene's germline CDR1 is SGHRS and CDR2 YFSETQ. The CDR3 has 15 amino acids. V lost 4 bases to trimming and J lost 4 bases; unmatched junction nucleotides: 5. CDR3 DNA sequence: TGCGCCAGCAGCCAGACTAGCGGGGTTTCAGATACGCAGTATTTT. Translation: CASSQTSGVSDTQYF.

This sequence joins TRBV28 and TRBJ2-7; D possibly corresponds to TRBD2 (7 bases). This CDR3 has 13 amino acids. The V gene lost 10 bases and the J gene lost 2 bases, with 15 bases spanning the gap. Looked up from germline, CDR1 is MDHEN and CDR2 is SYDVKM. CDR3 protein: CAIGGGGTYEQYF. CDR3 DNA sequence: TGTGCCATTGGAGGCGGGGGCACCTACGAGCAGTACTTC.

The V call is TRBV5-6, the J call TRBJ2-5; D is perhaps TRBD1 (6 bases). There are 14 residues in the CDR3. The germline V and J ends were trimmed by 2 bases and 1 base, with 9 bases remaining between them. Germline values: CDR1 SGHDT, CDR2 YYEEEE. The CDR3 reads CASSFWGRQETQYF. CDR3 DNA: TGTGCCAGCAGCTTTTGGGGGCGCCAAGAGACCCAGTACTTC.

J is TRBJ1-5 and V is TRBV28; 9 positions match TRBD1. Germline V CDR1 and CDR2: MDHEN, SYDVKM. V dropped 6 bases and J dropped 3; count of bases not matched to a gene: 6. The CDR3 loop spans 15 amino acids. CDR3 sequence (DNA): TGTGCCAGCAGAATCCGGGACAGGGACAATCAGCCCCAGCATTTT. This encodes CASRIRDRDNQPQHF.

The genes are TRBV11-1 and TRBJ1-4; 7 bases fit TRBD1. CDR1 is SGHAT and CDR2 is FQDESV in the germline V gene (reference sequence). Unmatched junction bases numbered 2, after V lost 7 bases and J lost 3 bases. CDR3 length: 13 amino acids. CDR3 nucleotide sequence: TGTGCCAGCAAGGGGGCGCCTAATGAAAAACTGTTTTTT. This gives the protein CASKGAPNEKLFF.